The clone carrying this TCR beta chain was seen at least ten times. Its antigen is as yet unknown. MiXCR, run by TCRdb on the PCR reads, gives a single entry per CDR3 protein. The sample records about 640,000 distinct CDR3 sequences, nearly 20% being singletons. With 10%, 30% or 50% of RNA, about 19,000 to 1,100,000 naive CD8 T cells were sequenced. This sample was taken from a study of molecular identifiers for immune sequencing clone quantification. Study observations and caveats: With a barcode shared among identical TCR molecules, highly expanded clone sizes could be underestimated. In a background of 950,000 to 1,000,000 naive cells, spiked Jurkat TCR RNA from one cell was reportedly detectable. Clones with over 20 RNA copies captured over 99% of effector molecules but under 1% of naive ones.

Specimen: naive CD8+ T cells from blood, with Jurkat cell RNA spiked in. The subset is: FACS-sorted CD8+CD4-CCR7+CD45RA+ naive T cells. The source of this sequence is a human donor in good health. Some libraries in this study had Jurkat cell RNA spiked in.

In nucleotides, the CDR3 is TGTGCCAGCAGTTACTCCCCGACAGGGAAGGAGCTGTTTTTT. It encodes CASSYSPTGKELFF. The V call is TRBV6-2 or TRBV6-3, the J call TRBJ2-2; 7 nucleotides agree with TRBD1. The CDR3 length is 14 residues. After removal of 0 bases from V and 10 bases from J, the junction contained 5 bases not matched to a gene. CDR1 MNHEY and CDR2 SVGEGT come from the germline V gene.